The 5 T cell receptor beta chains in this list originate from one sample, sequenced in a study of CD8+CD57+ T cells in acquired aplastic anemia. For sequencing, patients were chosen who had shown expansion of CD8+CD57+ cells by flow cytometry. Profiling that covered TCR beta VDJ and CDR3 relied on genomic DNA as its template. From the reads, TCRdb called clonotypes with MiXCR, one entry per CDR3 protein. The sample includes 300,000 or so distinct CDR3 sequences, around three fifths of them seen just once. The sample comprised sorted CD4+, CD8+, or CD8+CD57+ T cells (not recorded which) from PBMCs. All receptors come from a human donor with aplastic anemia.

This clonotype was recorded many times. The CDR3 DNA reads as TGCAGTGGTAGCATCACTAGCCTCCATCGCGGGGATACGCAGTATTTT. Amino acids: CSGSITSLHRGDTQYF. This chain connects TRBV20-1 to TRBJ2-3; D possibly corresponds to TRBD2 (6 bases). The germline V gene has CDR1 DFQATT and CDR2 SNEGSKA (reference sequence). V lost 7 bases and J 6 bases, leaving 26 bases between the germline ends. CDR3 size: 16 residues.

A word on this clonotype: One end of the junction is discordant with germline, which a read error may explain. The chain employs TRBV10-3 and TRBJ1-3; TRBD1 is a possible D gene (5 bases). The CDR3 loop spans 14 amino acids. The germline V gene encodes CDR1 ENHRY and CDR2 SYGVKD. Here the CDR3 reads CASSYRSSGNTIYF. CDR3 DNA sequence: TGTGCCAGCAGTTACAGGAGCTCTGGAAACACCATATATTTT.

Only a few counts were recorded for this clonotype. The rearrangement links TRBV7-2 to TRBJ2-7; D is possibly TRBD1 (5 bases). This CDR3 has 15 amino acids. V gave up 5 bases and J gave up 2 bases, with 16 bases separating them. Looked up from germline, CDR1 is SGHTA and CDR2 is FQGNSA. This CDR3 is CASSPTRAVTYEQYF. The DNA of the CDR3 is TGTGCCAGCAGCCCCACCAGGGCAGTGACCTACGAGCAGTACTTC.

The chain links TRBV20-1 to TRBJ2-5; D is undetermined. V was clipped by 6 bases and J by 4 bases, with 15 bases between them. This CDR3 spans 13 amino acids. The germline V gene has CDR1 DFQATT and CDR2 SNEGSKA (reference sequence). The CDR3 region is CSAPVGVGETQYF. CDR3 nucleotides: TGCAGTGCCCCAGTCGGCGTCGGAGAGACCCAGTACTTC.

A note on this clonotype: This is likely a read error, given that the CDR3 carries no conserved phenylalanine or tryptophan at its end. The chain's CDR3 is CSARATSGGDFYEQYL. CDR3 bases: TGCAGTGCTAGAGCGACTAGCGGGGGGGATTTCTACGAGCAGTACCTC. The gene calls are TRBV20-1 and TRBJ2-7, with TRBD2 matching over 14 bases. The CDR3 totals 16 residues. Trimming cost V 1 base and J 3 bases; bases outside gene matches: 5. CDR1 is DFQATT and CDR2 is SNEGSKA in the germline V gene (reference sequence).